These 22 T cell receptor beta chains originate from one sample sequenced in a study of blood T cell repertoires in COVID-19 (dated by TCRdb to the early 2020s). Libraries came from the immunoSEQ multiplex PCR assay. TCRdb mirrors the immuneACCESS table, restricted to in-frame sequences. Some clones are absent from its copies; in checked studies, under half trace to an unresolved V gene, and the reason for the others is unknown. The sample contains around 270,000 clones, 65% to 85% of them found a single time. Clones ranked in the top ten supply around 14% of the sample. Sequenced material: peripheral blood. Receptors were obtained from a person aged 65 to 85 with COVID-19, enrolled during active disease.

The chain is built from TRBV7-8 and TRBJ2-5; D tentatively reads TRBD1 or TRBD2 (5 bases each). The germline CDR1 and CDR2 sequences are SGHVS and FQNEAQ. V lost 5 bases to trimming and J lost 7 bases, with 17 bases between them. CDR3 length: 14 amino acids. The CDR3 region has the DNA TGTGCCAGCAGCCGGGGTGGGGCAACGGTGACCCAGTACTTC. It is translated as CASSRGGATVTQYF.

This clone was recorded only once. CDR3 amino acids: CASSRRDSNSPLHF. In DNA form, the CDR3 reads TGCGCCAGCAGCCGCCGGGACAGCAATTCACCCCTCCACTTT. This rearrangement joins TRBV4-1 to TRBJ1-6, with 7 bases lining up with TRBD1. The germline V gene has CDR1 MGHRA and CDR2 YSYEKL. This CDR3 has 14 residues. With V trimmed by 4 bases and J by 7 bases, 4 bases remained unmatched.

This clone occurred a few times. CDR3 protein: CASSQGGVQSDEQFF. The DNA of the CDR3 is TGTGCCAGCAGCCAGGGAGGGGTCCAGAGCGATGAGCAGTTCTTC. The rearrangement joins TRBV9 to TRBJ2-1, with 7 bases aligning to TRBD2. Germline assignment: CDR1 SGDLS and CDR2 YYNGEE. The length of the CDR3 is 15 residues. V was clipped by 4 bases and J by 8 bases; unmatched bases: 12. The full variable domain, rest sourced from reference TRBV9 and TRBJ2-1, is DSGVTQTPKHLITATGQRVTLRCSPRSGDLSVYWYQQSLDQGLQFLIQYYNGEERAKGNILERFSAQQFPDLHSELNLSSLELGDSALYFCASSQGGVQSDEQFFGPGTRLTVL.

The J gene is TRBJ1-4, the V gene TRBV5-1, with D maybe TRBD1 (5 bases). Germline values: CDR1 SGHRS, CDR2 YFSETQ. V lost 0 bases and J lost 5, with 11 bases in between. CDR3 size: 15 residues. CDR3 DNA sequence: TGCGCCAGCAGCTTGGACGGGACTGAAAATGAAAAACTGTTTTTT. This codes for CASSLDGTENEKLFF.

Details on this clone: This same CDR3 is encoded by further DNA sequences in the sample. The rearrangement links TRBV5-1 to TRBJ2-5; maybe TRBD1 (6 bases). V was shortened by 1 base and J by 5 bases, with 12 bases between the two germline ends. CDR3 length: 14 amino acids. Germline-derived CDR1 and CDR2 are SGHRS and YFSETQ. The CDR3 spells CASSLFPGEETQYF. The CDR3 coding sequence is TGCGCCAGCAGCTTGTTCCCAGGGGAGGAGACCCAGTACTTC.

The V gene is TRBV28, the J gene TRBJ2-1; TRBD2 might be the D (5 bases). Germline lookup yields CDR1 MDHEN and CDR2 SYDVKM. CDR3 length: 15 amino acids. Deletions cut 7 bases from V and 4 bases from J, with 17 bases between. CDR3 DNA: TGTGCCAGCACCGACGGGTCGGGGTTTTACAATGAGCAGTTCTTC. Its translation: CASTDGSGFYNEQFF.

The rearrangement joins TRBV7-8 to TRBJ1-2; D is perhaps TRBD1 (5 bases). The V gene's germline CDR1 is SGHVS and CDR2 FQNEAQ. This CDR3 has 16 amino acids. Trimming pared 5 bases from V and 7 bases from J, leaving 23 bases between. The DNA of the CDR3 is TGTGCCAGCAGCCCCCAAGTGGGTTTAGGGGTAATTGGCTACACCTTC. This gives the protein CASSPQVGLGVIGYTF.

This chain joins TRBV5-4 and TRBJ1-5; D gene unclear. Germline CDR1 SGHNT, CDR2 YYREEE (reference sequence). The CDR3 has 15 amino acids. V lost 3 bases and J 2 bases, leaving 12 bases between the germline ends. The CDR3 region has the DNA TGTGCCAGCAGCTCGGACGGGAGTGGCAATCAGCCCCAGCATTTT. Its translation: CASSSDGSGNQPQHF.

The genes are TRBV5-1 and TRBJ1-6; 7 bases agree with TRBD1. Germline CDR1 reads SGHRS; CDR2 reads YFSETQ. The V segment lost 0 bases and the J segment 3 bases; nucleotides outside the gene matches: 3. The CDR3 is made up of 16 amino acids. The chain's CDR3 is CASSLGDRDYNSPLHF. The CDR3 DNA sequence: TGCGCCAGCAGCTTGGGAGACAGGGACTATAATTCACCCCTCCACTTT.

The genes are TRBV18 and TRBJ2-1, with D perhaps being TRBD1 or TRBD2 (5 bases each). The germline V gene encodes CDR1 KGHSH and CDR2 LQKENI. This CDR3 is built from 15 residues. V was clipped by 6 bases and J by 3 bases, with 15 bases between them. Here the CDR3 DNA reads TGTGCCAGCTCCCCAGGGCCGGGGATCTACAATGAGCAGTTCTTC. It translates to CASSPGPGIYNEQFF.

The chain uses TRBV25-1 and TRBJ2-5; D is perhaps TRBD1 (5 bases). V shed 1 base and J shed 4 bases, with 16 bases lying between them. The CDR3 spans 16 residues. Germline V gives CDR1 MGHDK, CDR2 SYGVNS. CDR3 bases: TGTGCCAGCAGTGAATTGGGGTCCAGGGTGCGAGAGACCCAGTACTTC. Translating it yields CASSELGSRVRETQYF.

The CDR3 DNA sequence: TGTGCCAGCAGCCAAGGAATTTCTAGCGGGAGGTACCGAGAGACCCAGTACTTC. This codes for CASSQGISSGRYRETQYF. V usage is TRBV3-1 (or the pseudogene TRBV3-2) and J usage is TRBJ2-5, with TRBD2 matching 11 bases. Germline-derived CDR1 and CDR2 are LGHDT and YNNKEL (reference sequence). After removal of 1 base from V and 4 bases from J, the junction contained 11 bases not matched to a gene. This CDR3 contains 18 residues.

The gene calls are TRBV7-6 and TRBJ1-6; D unresolved. Germline CDR1 reads SGHVS; CDR2 reads FNYEAQ. This CDR3 is built from 13 residues. Trimming pared 1 base from V and 9 bases from J, leaving 7 bases between. This CDR3 is CASSLGSVSPLHF. Written as DNA, the CDR3 is TGTGCCAGCAGCTTAGGCAGCGTTTCACCCCTCCACTTT.

The chain uses TRBV7-2 and TRBJ1-6; weak D call: TRBD1 (6 bases). The CDR3 covers 14 residues. Germline loops: CDR1 SGHTA, CDR2 FQGNSA. The V end was cut by 5 bases, the J end by 6 bases, with 11 bases between. CDR3 sequence: CASSQGRGNSPLHF. The DNA of the CDR3 is TGTGCCAGCAGCCAAGGCAGGGGTAATTCACCCCTCCACTTT.

CDR3 amino acids: CASSLDLEAGLNEQFF. CDR3 DNA: TGCGCCAGCAGCTTGGACCTAGAGGCGGGGCTCAATGAGCAGTTCTTC. The genes are TRBV5-1 and TRBJ2-1; D is perhaps TRBD2 (6 bases). V dropped 0 bases and J dropped 6 bases, with 16 bases sitting between them. The germline CDR1 and CDR2 sequences are SGHRS and YFSETQ. The CDR3 has 16 amino acids.

V is TRBV25-1 and J is TRBJ1-4; no firm D call. V lost 1 base, J lost 8 bases, and 11 bases lay in between. The CDR3 extends over 14 amino acids. CDR1 MGHDK and CDR2 SYGVNS come from the germline V gene. CDR3 nucleotides: TGTGCCAGCAGTGAATGGGCAGAGAAGGAAAAACTGTTTTTT. Translating it yields CASSEWAEKEKLFF. Filled out from reference TRBV25-1 and TRBJ1-4, the complete variable domain reads EADIYQTPRYLVIGTGKKITLECSQTMGHDKMYWYQQDPGMELHLIHYSYGVNSTEKGDLSSESTVSRIRTEHFPLTLESARPSHTSQYLCASSEWAEKEKLFFGSGTQLSVL.

This clone has just a few counts. The chain joins TRBV7-2 to TRBJ2-5; TRBD2 agrees at 8 bases. The V segment lost 4 bases and the J segment 4 bases; nucleotides outside the gene matches: 20. Germline assignment: CDR1 SGHTA and CDR2 FQGNSA. The CDR3 is 19 residues long. CDR3 in DNA: TGTGCCAGCAGCTCCCCACCTTCAGCGGGGGTAGGTCTCGGAGAGACCCAGTACTTC. It yields the protein CASSSPPSAGVGLGETQYF.

The chain is built from TRBV24-1 and TRBJ1-2; D perhaps matches TRBD1 (6 bases). Per germline, CDR1 KGHDR and CDR2 SFDVKD. The CDR3 spans 14 residues. V shed 1 base and J shed 4 bases, with 9 bases lying between them. The CDR3 DNA reads as TGTGCCACCAGTGATTTTACAGGGAGCTATGGCTACACCTTC. As protein: CATSDFTGSYGYTF.

This chain joins TRBV5-1 and TRBJ1-6; the D gene is possibly TRBD1 (6 bases). V was pared by 5 bases and J by 7 bases, with 19 bases between. This CDR3 has 16 residues. Germline CDR1 is SGHRS and CDR2 is YFSETQ. In DNA form, the CDR3 reads TGCGCCAGCAGTCTTGCAGGGGCCAAATACAATTCACCCCTCCACTTT. It specifies CASSLAGAKYNSPLHF.

Only a few counts were recorded for this clone. The chain joins TRBV28 to TRBJ2-7; D remains unclear. Trimming removed 7 bases from V and 0 bases from J, with 4 bases in between. Germline-derived CDR1 and CDR2 are MDHEN and SYDVKM. The CDR3 is 11 amino acids. CDR3 DNA: TGTGCCAGCATCAGCTCCTACGAGCAGTACTTC. It codes for CASISSYEQYF.

The chain couples TRBV5-4 to TRBJ2-1; 12 nucleotides agree with TRBD2. Germline CDR1 SGHNT, CDR2 YYREEE (reference sequence). The J segment lost 6 bases and the V segment lost 4 bases, leaving 2 bases of the junction unmatched. The CDR3 extends over 14 amino acids. The CDR3 coding sequence is TGTGCCAGCAGCCCTAGCGGGAGGGTCAATGAGCAGTTCTTC. This encodes CASSPSGRVNEQFF.

The chain combines TRBV7-2 with TRBJ1-4; no definite D call. V lost 1 base, J lost 10 bases, and 7 bases lay in between. The CDR3 has 12 amino acids. CDR1 is SGHTA, CDR2 FQGNSA, per germline. This CDR3 is CASSLDSSKLFF. DNA of the CDR3: TGTGCCAGCAGCTTAGACAGTTCAAAACTGTTTTTT.